The 6 T cell receptor beta chains reported below all come from one sample, sequenced in a study of T cells in narcolepsy. Assay used: immunoSEQ multiplex PCR; TCRdb lists only in-frame clones, some missing. The sample lists over 25,000 clones, about 80% seen once, with around 1% in the top ten. Sequencing was done on a sample of CD45RA- memory CD4+ T cells from PBMCs. The receptors derive from a human donor with narcolepsy.

This clone turned up a few times. This chain links TRBV7-2 with TRBJ2-7, with D unclear. Germline values: CDR1 SGHTA, CDR2 FQGNSA. The ends were cut back, 5 bases at V and 4 bases at J, with 9 bases in the middle. This CDR3 has 12 residues. The CDR3 coding sequence is TGTGCCAGCAGCAAAACAAGATACGAGCAGTACTTC. Amino acids: CASSKTRYEQYF.

There are a few counts of this clone. The gene calls are TRBV2 and TRBJ1-5; D is perhaps TRBD1 (5 bases). This CDR3 is 13 amino acids long. Trimming removed 4 bases at V and 4 bases at J, with 8 bases between. The V gene's germline CDR1 is SNHLY and CDR2 FYNNEI. This CDR3 is CASSGWGNQPQHF. CDR3 bases: TGTGCCAGCAGTGGTTGGGGGAATCAGCCCCAGCATTTT.

CDR3 nucleotide sequence: TGTGCCAGCAGCGTGGGACAGGGGGATTCACCCCTCCACTTT. As protein: CASSVGQGDSPLHF. The chain is built from TRBV9 and TRBJ1-6, with 11 bases identical to TRBD1. In germline, CDR1 is SGDLS, CDR2 YYNGEE. J gave up 8 bases and V 2 bases, and 0 bases lay outside the gene matches. The CDR3 length is 14 residues.

The chain is built from TRBV28 and TRBJ1-3; D might be TRBD1 (6 bases). Looked up from germline, CDR1 is MDHEN and CDR2 is SYDVKM. The CDR3 has 14 residues. V gave up 6 bases and J gave up 2 bases, with 11 bases separating them. This CDR3 is CASSQSGAGNTIYF. For the CDR3, the DNA is TGTGCCAGCAGCCAATCAGGGGCTGGAAACACCATATATTTT. Full variable domain (outside the CDR3, taken from reference TRBV28 and TRBJ1-3): DVKVTQSSRYLVKRTGEKVFLECVQDMDHENMFWYRQDPGLGLRLIYFSYDVKMKEKGDIPEGYSVSREKKERFSLILESASTNQTSMYLCASSQSGAGNTIYFGEGSWLTVV.

The CDR3 bases are TGCAGCGTCGCTAGACTCCGAGGAACTGAAGCTTTCTTT. As protein: CSVARLRGTEAFF. The gene calls are TRBV29-1 and TRBJ1-1; D is undetermined. Germline CDR1 and CDR2: SQVTM and ANQGSEA. V was shortened by 6 bases and J by 5 bases, with 16 bases between the two germline ends. The CDR3 runs to 13 residues.

This chain links TRBV7-9 with TRBJ2-7; the D is unclear. This CDR3 is 12 amino acids long. Trimming removed 6 bases from V and 4 bases from J, with 10 bases in between. Germline V lookup: CDR1 SEHNR, CDR2 FQNEAQ (reference sequence). For the CDR3, the DNA is TGTGCCAGCAGACAAGGGTTATACGAGCAGTACTTC. This translates into CASRQGLYEQYF.